These T cell receptor beta chains were read from a single sample in a study of T cells in localized non-small cell lung cancer. The assay was immunoSEQ multiplex PCR, and TCRdb's table has in-frame clones only and misses some. The repertoire holds roughly 34,000 clones, with about 81% as singletons. The sequences come from peripheral blood, collected before any cancer treatment. The receptors shown here come from a male donor aged 60 or older with stage II squamous cell lung carcinoma. Both conserved end residues are part of each CDR3. Fields, in order: V gene, clone size, D gene, J gene, CDR3 protein, CDR3 DNA. D genes are given only for firm matches. Expanded clones get a size class; other rows say once, few or many, or leave the size out.

TRBV9	.	.	TRBJ2-1	CASSARDWGSSYNEQFF	TGTGCCAGCAGCGCACGGGACTGGGGGAGCTCCTACAATGAGCAGTTCTTC
TRBV6-1	.	.	TRBJ1-5	CASSTGLTNQPQHF	TGTGCCAGCAGCACAGGTCTAACTAATCAGCCCCAGCATTTT
TRBV5-5	.	.	TRBJ1-5	CASSFQDSDQPQHF	TGTGCCAGCAGCTTTCAGGACAGCGATCAGCCCCAGCATTTT
TRBV6-5	.	.	TRBJ2-7	CASSYRGFDEQYF	TGTGCCAGCAGTTACAGGGGGTTTGACGAGCAGTACTTC
TRBV28	.	.	TRBJ1-1	CASTLRTGNTEAFF	TGTGCCAGCACCCTTAGGACGGGGAACACTGAAGCTTTCTTT
TRBV21-1	.	.	TRBJ2-7	CAREGRGVYEQYF	TGTGCCAGGGAAGGGAGGGGTGTTTACGAGCAGTACTTC
TRBV7-2	.	.	TRBJ2-1	CASSLAGLGGGEQFF	TGTGCCAGCAGCTTAGCCGGACTAGGGGGTGGTGAGCAGTTCTTC
TRBV7-9	.	TRBD1	TRBJ2-5	CASSGQGRETQYF	TGTGCCAGCAGTGGACAGGGGCGGGAGACCCAGTACTTC
TRBV15	.	.	TRBJ2-5	CATSRSGVVVETQYF	TGTGCCACCAGCAGATCGGGAGTAGTCGTAGAGACCCAGTACTTC
TRBV28	.	.	TRBJ1-5	CASSARLGNQPQHF	TGTGCCAGCAGTGCTAGGCTGGGGAATCAGCCCCAGCATTTT
TRBV11-3	.	.	TRBJ2-7	CASSLSAPASEQYF	TGTGCCAGCAGCTTGTCCGCCCCCGCCTCCGAGCAGTACTTC
TRBV29-1	.	.	TRBJ1-1	CSLSRGRGGAFF	TGCAGCCTTTCAAGAGGTCGGGGGGGAGCTTTCTTT
TRBV29-1	.	.	TRBJ1-2	CSVPGTVGGGYTF	TGCAGCGTTCCCGGGACTGTGGGGGGAGGCTACACCTTC
TRBV4-3	.	TRBD2	TRBJ2-7	CASSLGLAEPRQYF	TGCGCCAGCAGCCTCGGACTAGCGGAACCCAGGCAGTACTTC
TRBV7-2	.	TRBD2	TRBJ2-4	CASSTLAGGGNIQYF	TGTGCCAGCAGCACCCTAGCGGGGGGGGGAAACATTCAGTACTTC
TRBV25-1	.	TRBD2	TRBJ2-3	CASSVLRTSGIWEWYF	TGTGCCAGCAGTGTCCTTAGGACTAGCGGGATCTGGGAGTGGTATTTT
TRBV30	.	.	TRBJ1-6	CAWSLFSPLHF	TGTGCCTGGAGTCTATTTTCACCCCTCCACTTT
TRBV9	.	.	TRBJ1-3	CASSVGGAAGNTIYF	TGTGCCAGCAGCGTAGGAGGGGCTGCTGGAAACACCATATATTTT
TRBV30	.	.	TRBJ1-4	CAGLRGFNEKLFF	TGTGCCGGTCTCAGGGGATTTAATGAAAAACTGTTTTTT
TRBV27	once	.	TRBJ1-1	CASSHNLQGTEAFF	TGTGCCAGCAGCCACAACCTCCAGGGCACTGAAGCTTTCTTT
TRBV5-6	.	.	TRBJ1-2	CASSPWTESYGYTF	TGTGCCAGCAGCCCCTGGACAGAGAGCTATGGCTACACCTTC
TRBV14	.	.	TRBJ2-7	CASSPRKSISPYYEQYF	TGTGCCAGCAGCCCCCGGAAATCAATCTCACCTTACTACGAGCAGTACTTC
TRBV27	.	.	TRBJ1-4	CASSPFVGSNEKLFF	TGTGCCAGCAGTCCCTTCGTGGGGTCTAATGAAAAACTGTTTTTT
TRBV18	.	TRBD1	TRBJ1-1	CASSPGTGVTEAFF	TGTGCCAGCTCACCCGGGACAGGGGTCACCGAAGCTTTCTTT
TRBV4-2	.	.	TRBJ1-2	CASSQGAEGDYGYTF	TGTGCCAGCAGCCAAGGGGCGGAGGGGGACTATGGCTACACCTTC
TRBV11-2	.	.	TRBJ2-5	CASRFGGAQTQYF	TGTGCCAGCAGGTTCGGCGGGGCCCAGACCCAGTACTTC
TRBV6-5	.	.	TRBJ2-7	CASSYSRTWYEQYF	TGTGCCAGCAGTTACTCCCGGACATGGTACGAGCAGTACTTC
TRBV7-9	.	.	TRBJ2-4	CASSLERGRGNIQYF	TGTGCCAGCAGCTTAGAAAGGGGGCGGGGGAACATTCAGTACTTC